This T cell receptor (beta chain) originates from a study of CD8 T cells in Susac syndrome. Study findings and constraints: Acknowledgment was made by the study that its TCR sequencing and HLA analysis involved a relatively small number of individuals.

CDR3 length: 12 residues. The V end was cut by 1 base, the J end by 6 bases, with 4 bases between. CDR1 is SEHNR and CDR2 is FQNEAQ in the germline V gene (reference sequence). As to this clonotype: Its target is not known.

Purification of the CD8+ and CD4+ T cells relied on negative isolation, and TEMRA cells underwent FACS enrichment. Random hexamers were used to reverse transcribe the RNA input (about 0.45 to 1 ug). It was immunoSEQ multiplex PCR that amplified TCR beta CDR3 across 54 Vbeta and 13 Jbeta. A single record per CDR3 protein comes from TCRdb applying MiXCR to the immunoSEQ multiplex PCR reads. The sample records approximately 100,000 distinct CDR3 sequences, roughly 92% being singletons. The chain is built from TRBV7-9 and TRBJ2-1, with unresolved D. Sequenced sample: CD8+ T cells from PBMCs. The receptor's source is a human donor in good health. The CDR3 DNA reads TGTGCCAGCAGCTTAGGAGCCAATGAGCAGTTCTTC. Protein product: CASSLGANEQFF.